The present T cell receptor (beta chain) was sequenced within a study of lymphopenia after photon versus proton radiotherapy. Study results and limitations: Post-nadir diversity loss with photons came from oligoclonal expansion, particularly CD8+ Temra cells.

Method: immunoSEQ multiplex PCR; TCRdb's copy keeps in-frame clones and lacks some. Altogether tens of thousands of clones are present, about 90% being singletons, with the ten largest covering over 12%. CDR3 length: 16 amino acids. CDR1 ENHRY and CDR2 SYGVKD come from the germline V gene. V gave up 0 bases and J gave up 2 bases; unmatched junction bases: 6. Comment on this clone: The antigen is undetermined.

The genes are TRBV10-3 and TRBJ1-1; 7 bases align to TRBD1. The clonotype comes from a man aged 60 to 75 with cholangiocarcinoma. Material: peripheral blood, obtained from a patient treated with photon-based radiotherapy. CDR3 nucleotides: TGTGCCATCAGTGAGTCCGACAGGGTGATTAACACTGAAGCTTTCTTT. It yields the protein CAISESDRVINTEAFF.